Detailed here is one T cell receptor beta chain. This sample was included in a study of cytomegalovirus exposure and HLA in healthy donors. Germline V CDR1 and CDR2: SGHNT, YYREEE (reference sequence). This CDR3 spans 15 amino acids. V shed 4 bases and J shed 0 bases, with 8 bases lying between them. Both 60 Vbeta primers and 13 Jbeta primers went into the PCR. The repertoire was sequenced with immunoSEQ multiplex PCR; TCRdb's copy has only in-frame clones and lacks some. The sample consists of 180,000 or so clones, roughly four fifths of them appearing once. The sample was PBMCs. This clonotype originated in a woman aged 18-29 years in good health and CMV-seropositive. This chain connects TRBV5-4 to TRBJ2-6, with no clear D. DNA for the CDR3: TGTGCCAGCAGCACGCTCTACTCTGGGGCCAACGTCCTGACTTTC. It codes for CASSTLYSGANVLTF.